This record covers a single T cell receptor (beta chain). Its target is not known. Library construction for TCR beta used iRepertoire HTBI primers and Arm-PCR of CDR3 regions. TCRdb reanalysed the multiplex PCR reads using MiXCR and keeps one entry per CDR3 protein. The sample has some 330,000 distinct CDR3 sequences, less than 30% seen once; the top ten hold around 30%. The sample belongs to a study of regulatory T cells in long-lasting Graves disease. Time point of the sample: persistent/refractory GD, antithyroid drugs over 5 years with positive TRAb. From PBMCs, RNA was extracted and then used to make the TCR library. An endocrinology department located in Xi'an, China, was where the patients came from. Overall study results and limits: Owing to a sample size that was small, accuracy may have been reduced.

The source is a woman aged 40-49 years with Graves disease. The sample was peripheral blood mononuclear cells (PBMCs), taken when the disease was refractory, from a patient treated with antithyroid drugs.

The DNA for the CDR3 is TGTGCCACCAGCAGAGATTGGGGGACAGGGTTCTCTGGGGCCAACGTCCTGACTTTC. This translates into CATSRDWGTGFSGANVLTF. The gene calls are TRBV15 and TRBJ2-6; 9 bases are shared with TRBD1. V trimming: 0 bases; J trimming: 0 bases; junction bases outside the gene matches: 6. CDR1 and CDR2 from the germline V gene are LNHNV and YYDKDF (reference sequence). The CDR3 runs to 19 residues.